Each of the 3 T cell receptor beta chains below was sequenced from the same sample in a study of T cell changes during pregnancy in multiple sclerosis. Generated by immunoSEQ multiplex PCR, the TCRdb table keeps only in-frame clones and is missing some. Of 45,000 to 55,000 clones in the sample, approximately 92% were seen once. The material was CD4+ T cells from peripheral blood mononuclear cells, obtained in the second trimester of pregnancy. All receptors come from a female donor in good health, enrolled as a control in a pregnancy study.

The chain couples TRBV7-9 to TRBJ2-2, with 10 bases fitting TRBD1. This CDR3 region has 15 residues. V lost 5 bases to trimming and J lost 1 base; unmatched junction nucleotides: 1. Germline V gene lookup returns CDR1 SEHNR and CDR2 FQNEAQ (reference sequence). The CDR3 DNA follows: TGTGCCAGCAGCCGGACAGGGGGGAACACCGGGGAGCTGTTTTTT. This gives the protein CASSRTGGNTGELFF.

A single count supports this clone. The chain has TRBV5-1 and TRBJ2-1; a possible D gene is TRBD2 (5 bases). Germline loops: CDR1 SGHRS, CDR2 YFSETQ. CDR3 length: 14 amino acids. V lost 0 bases to trimming and J lost 7 bases, with 11 bases between them. CDR3 region: CASSLAPPGNEQFF. The CDR3 nucleotides read TGCGCCAGCAGCTTGGCCCCACCGGGGAATGAGCAGTTCTTC.

The V call is TRBV10-3, the J call TRBJ1-2, with D perhaps matching TRBD1 (6 bases). The germline gives CDR1 ENHRY, CDR2 SYGVKD. The germline V and J ends were trimmed by 5 bases and 7 bases, with 17 bases remaining between them. This CDR3 contains 14 residues. The CDR3 DNA sequence: TGTGCCATCAGTTTGGGGGCGCAATATCCTGGCTACACCTTC. Translating it yields CAISLGAQYPGYTF.